These T cell receptor beta chains were read from a single sample in a study of blood T cell repertoires in COVID-19. The assay was immunoSEQ multiplex PCR, and TCRdb's table has in-frame clones only and misses some. The sample records 360,000 or so clones, about 90% being singletons. The specimen sequenced was PBMCs or T cells enriched from blood (not recorded which). Receptors were obtained from a woman aged 30 to 39 who had recovered from COVID-19. Each CDR3 is given with its conserved first and last residue. The D gene is left open where the match is weak. Not all rows give a size; the values are once, few, many and, for expanded clones, a class.

size: .; V: TRBV19; J: TRBJ1-2; D: TRBD1; length: 16; CDR3: CASSIPPGQPNYGYTF; DNA: TGTGCCAGTAGTATCCCACCGGGACAGCCCAATTATGGCTACACCTTC
size: .; V: TRBV4-3; J: TRBJ2-7; D: .; length: 16; CDR3: CASSQGRGLAAVEQYF; DNA: TGCGCCAGCAGCCAAGGTCGAGGGCTAGCCGCTGTCGAGCAGTACTTC
size: .; V: TRBV5-6; J: TRBJ2-2; D: .; length: 19; CDR3: CASSPGVFSRGEFTGELFF; DNA: TGTGCCAGCAGCCCAGGGGTTTTCTCCAGGGGGGAATTCACCGGGGAGCTGTTTTTT
size: once; V: TRBV6-1; J: TRBJ1-5; D: TRBD1; length: 16; CDR3: CASSEIDRGRNQPQHF; DNA: TGTGCCAGCAGTGAGATAGACAGGGGACGGAATCAGCCCCAGCATTTT
size: .; V: TRBV3-1/TRBV3-2; J: TRBJ2-7; D: .; length: 15; CDR3: CASSQRWRSAYEQYF; DNA: TGTGCCAGCAGCCAAAGATGGAGGAGCGCCTACGAGCAGTACTTC
size: .; V: TRBV11-2; J: TRBJ2-3; D: .; length: 15; CDR3: CTSTRQGISTDTQYF; DNA: TGTACCTCCACTCGGCAGGGAATAAGCACAGATACGCAGTATTTT
size: .; V: TRBV2; J: TRBJ1-5; D: .; length: 14; CDR3: CASSTDRPYQPQHF; DNA: TGTGCCAGCAGCACCGACAGGCCCTATCAGCCCCAGCATTTT
size: .; V: TRBV4-2; J: TRBJ1-1; D: .; length: 13; CDR3: CASSQGGNTEAFF; DNA: TGTGCCAGCAGCCAAGGAGGGAACACTGAAGCTTTCTTT
size: .; V: TRBV19; J: TRBJ2-1; D: .; length: 14; CDR3: CASKLQYQDNEQFF; DNA: TGTGCCAGTAAACTCCAATACCAAGACAATGAGCAGTTCTTC
size: once; V: TRBV6-1; J: TRBJ1-1; D: .; length: 14; CDR3: CASSESGREGEAFF; DNA: TGTGCCAGCAGTGAATCAGGCAGGGAGGGTGAAGCTTTCTTT
size: .; V: TRBV5-1; J: TRBJ2-3; D: .; length: 15; CDR3: CASSLDMATTDTQYF; DNA: TGCGCCAGCAGCTTGGATATGGCAACCACAGATACGCAGTATTTT
size: few; V: TRBV28; J: TRBJ2-1; D: TRBD1; length: 15; CDR3: CASSLGGQIYNEQFF; DNA: TGTGCCAGCAGTTTAGGGGGACAGATTTACAATGAGCAGTTCTTC
size: once; V: TRBV18; J: TRBJ1-5; D: .; length: 14; CDR3: CASSPSLSNQPQHF; DNA: TGTGCCAGCTCACCTTCTCTTAGCAATCAGCCCCAGCATTTT
size: .; V: TRBV12-5; J: TRBJ2-7; D: TRBD1; length: 16; CDR3: CASGSVRDRGTYEQYF; DNA: TGTGCTAGTGGGAGCGTCCGGGACAGGGGGACCTACGAGCAGTACTTC
size: .; V: TRBV6-2/TRBV6-3; J: TRBJ1-2; D: .; length: 13; CDR3: CASSYWSGGGYTF; DNA: TGTGCCAGCAGTTACTGGTCAGGTGGTGGCTACACCTTC
size: .; V: TRBV18; J: TRBJ2-2; D: .; length: 14; CDR3: CASGTQGDTGELFF; DNA: TGTGCCAGTGGAACACAGGGAGACACCGGGGAGCTGTTTTTT
size: .; V: TRBV5-1; J: TRBJ1-1; D: .; length: 14; CDR3: CASSLDSLNTEAFF; DNA: TGCGCCAGCAGCCTCGACAGTTTAAACACTGAAGCTTTCTTT
size: .; V: TRBV6-6; J: TRBJ1-2; D: .; length: 14; CDR3: CASSQRVGGYGYTF; DNA: TGTGCCAGCAGCCAGAGGGTCGGAGGATATGGCTACACCTTC
size: .; V: TRBV12-5; J: TRBJ2-7; D: .; length: 13; CDR3: CASGLINRVEQYF; DNA: TGTGCTAGTGGTTTGATAAACAGAGTAGAGCAGTACTTC
size: .; V: TRBV10-1; J: TRBJ2-5; D: .; length: 15; CDR3: CASTGQRVAQETQYF; DNA: TGCGCCAGCACGGGTCAGCGGGTGGCCCAAGAGACCCAGTACTTC
size: .; V: TRBV6-1; J: TRBJ2-6; D: .; length: 17; CDR3: CASSEAAFGAGANVLTF; DNA: TGTGCCAGCAGTGAAGCAGCGTTTGGGGCAGGGGCCAACGTCCTGACTTTC
size: .; V: TRBV5-6; J: TRBJ1-2; D: TRBD1; length: 15; CDR3: CASSKTGVANYGYTF; DNA: TGTGCCAGCAGCAAAACAGGGGTAGCTAACTATGGCTACACCTTC
size: .; V: TRBV9; J: TRBJ1-1; D: .; length: 13; CDR3: CASSPPRGTEAFF; DNA: TGTGCCAGCAGCCCGCCCCGGGGCACTGAAGCTTTCTTT
size: .; V: TRBV15; J: TRBJ1-5; D: TRBD1; length: 18; CDR3: CATSRAMGGQGVLGPQHF; DNA: TGTGCCACCAGCAGAGCAATGGGGGGACAGGGGGTCCTTGGGCCCCAGCATTTT
size: .; V: TRBV30; J: TRBJ1-5; D: .; length: 13; CDR3: CAWSASSNQPQHF; DNA: TGTGCCTGGAGCGCCTCTAGTAATCAGCCCCAGCATTTT
size: .; V: TRBV24-1; J: TRBJ2-1; D: TRBD2; length: 16; CDR3: CATSDLGAGDYNEQFF; DNA: TGTGCCACCAGTGATTTGGGAGCGGGAGATTACAATGAGCAGTTCTTC
size: .; V: TRBV18; J: TRBJ1-1; D: .; length: 13; CDR3: CASSTDLNTEAFF; DNA: TGTGCCAGCTCAACAGATCTGAACACTGAAGCTTTCTTT
size: once; V: TRBV30; J: TRBJ2-5; D: .; length: 16; CDR3: CAWSPPGLQNQETQYF; DNA: TGTGCCTGGAGTCCTCCGGGACTCCAAAACCAAGAGACCCAGTACTTC
size: once; V: TRBV18; J: TRBJ1-1; D: .; length: 14; CDR3: CASSPRQWNTEAFF; DNA: TGTGCCAGCTCACCTCGACAGTGGAACACTGAAGCTTTCTTT
size: .; V: TRBV2; J: TRBJ1-1; D: TRBD1; length: 12; CDR3: CASTGQGTEAFF; DNA: TGTGCCAGCACGGGACAGGGCACTGAAGCTTTCTTT
size: .; V: TRBV29-1; J: TRBJ2-5; D: TRBD2; length: 16; CDR3: CSVGGLAGGRGETQYF; DNA: TGCAGCGTGGGTGGACTAGCGGGAGGGCGGGGAGAGACCCAGTACTTC
size: .; V: TRBV28; J: TRBJ1-5; D: .; length: 12; CDR3: CAEQGSRQPQHF; DNA: TGTGCCGAACAGGGATCAAGACAGCCCCAGCATTTT